These T cell receptor beta chains were read from a single sample in a study of blood T cell repertoires in COVID-19. The assay was immunoSEQ multiplex PCR, and TCRdb's table has in-frame clones only and misses some. In the table there are tens of thousands of clones, about 90% of which are singletons. Source material: peripheral blood. The receptor source for this set is a human donor in a cohort sampled during active COVID-19. The CDR3 runs from the conserved cysteine through the conserved F or W.

V: TRBV5-1; CDR3: CASSLARQTYGYTF
V: TRBV25-1; CDR3: CASSEDRLTNTEAFF
V: TRBV4-3; CDR3: CASSLSLSVRYEQYF
V: TRBV4-3; CDR3: CASSQSAGGVSTDTQYF
V: TRBV29-1; CDR3: CSAGTGIEKLFF
V: TRBV6-5; CDR3: CASSPRGTAEAFF
V: TRBV28; CDR3: CASSGSSGTGKRNEQFF
V: TRBV24-1; CDR3: CATSDFGPNQPQHF
V: TRBV3-1/TRBV3-2; CDR3: CASSPYVWGRATEAFF
V: TRBV5-4; CDR3: CASSLGREGHNEQFF
V: TRBV11-1; CDR3: CASSFPSTDTQYF
V: TRBV6-5; CDR3: CASREDRSGTEAFF
V: TRBV30; CDR3: CAWRGGNSDTQYF
V: TRBV27; CDR3: CASSSRTGVSPLHF
V: TRBV27; CDR3: CASKYSSGRNEQFF
V: TRBV12-3/TRBV12-4; CDR3: CASSNQGNTEAFF
V: TRBV7-6; CDR3: CASSLARATMGSEQFF
V: TRBV28; CDR3: CASSLLAGRGAHTQYF
V: TRBV27; CDR3: CASSPTGGSSGYTF
V: TRBV5-1; CDR3: CASSAGLAGGPLSQTQYF
V: TRBV10-3; CDR3: CAISPKDREGTDTQYF
V: TRBV19; CDR3: CAGAEGVGYTF
V: TRBV5-4; CDR3: CASSLSGGRSQETQYF